The TCR beta chain described here comes from a study of T cell repertoires in cytomegalovirus infection (dated by TCRdb to the late 2010s). In the study overall: Peptide stimulations targeted recently identified HLA-C-restricted CMV epitopes, whose presentation resists viral immunomodulation, together with well-studied HLA-B-restricted epitopes. The HLA type of each donor mattered for the analysis, because public TCR beta signatures pointed to carriage of CMV infection along with the matching HLA type. General conclusions and limits of the study: In both this cohort and an independent approximately 400-donor cohort, the cumulative frequency of public TCR beta family members distinguished carriers of CMV infection plus the relevant HLA type. The ex vivo response was dominated by HLA-C-restricted CMV-specific TCR beta clonotypes, which also provided the single most frequent clonotype in two of eight donors.

On this clonotype itself: The antigen this receptor binds is unknown. Per-base quality was not reported, and no clone a single base away is much larger than it.

What the treatment or condition label conveys for this sample: in vitro stimulation with specific CMV peptide epitopes to enrich CMV-specific T cells. From its cysteine to its phenylalanine, the CDR3 spans 14 amino acids. The kept DNA is CDR3 alone, 42 bases in frame from the first base. V is pruned by 2 bases and J by 5 bases, leaving 6 bases of the junction without a gene match. The germline V gene specifies MNHEY as CDR1 and SVGEGT as CDR2. The reads were generated on an Illumina HiSeq 1500. TCRdb ran its own pipeline on the public reads, namely fastp trimming at Q25 and MiXCR clone calling, and kept in-frame beta chains. Rows merge per CDR3 protein into single entries with the most common DNA and genes. This sample has around 570,000 distinct CDR3 sequences in its table, and approximately 40% of those were observed once. In total, the top ten clones hold about half of the sample.

This specimen was cultured PBMCs, taken from culture after CMV antigen stimulation. This chain joins TRBV6-2 or TRBV6-3 to TRBJ2-7, with 7 bases matching TRBD2. The TCR originated in a human donor in good health (CMV status not recorded). Some clones in this sample may be carry-over from other donors' samples. The DNA reads as follows: TGTGCCAGCAGTTACCCTGCGGGAGTGAACGAGCAGTACTTC. Translated, this is CASSYPAGVNEQYF.